The following is a T cell receptor (beta chain) sequence with its context. What it recognizes is unknown. CDR1 is SGHRS and CDR2 is YFSETQ in the germline V gene. The CDR3 has 13 residues. The authors drew around 9.3 milliliters of peripheral blood from each donor. This record belongs to a study of blood T cells in healthy people across ages. Broader study findings: Strong correlation linked observed beta diversity and percent naive T cells.

A second PCR, run for about 7 to 11 cycles, used a sample-barcoded 5' primer plus a J-beta primer mix. Using its own MiXCR run on the 5' RACE reads, TCRdb lists one record per CDR3 protein. This table has 750,000 to 950,000 distinct CDR3 sequences, 40% to 65% appearing once. Sequencing was done on a sample of blood. This rearrangement joins TRBV5-1 to TRBJ2-1; D not resolved. The DNA end is more similar to TRBJ2-7, so the J call may be wrong. This clonotype originated in a man of 80 years or more in good health. CDR3 nucleotides: TGCGCCAGCAGCGTCCGACCCTACAATGAGCAGTACTTC. This translates into CASSVRPYNEQYF.